This T cell receptor beta chain stems from a study of blood T cell repertoires in COVID-19. This clone occurred a few times. This CDR3 has 14 amino acids. Germline V lookup: CDR1 LNHDA, CDR2 SQIVND (reference sequence). The V and J ends lost 6 bases and 4 bases respectively, with 13 bases between them. The repertoire was sequenced with immunoSEQ multiplex PCR; TCRdb's copy has only in-frame clones and lacks some. In the table there are roughly 74,000 clones, about 88% of which are singletons. The clonotype was recovered from a man between 65 and 85 years old with active or convalescent COVID-19. Sequencing was carried out using peripheral blood. This chain joins TRBV19 and TRBJ1-5; D perhaps matches TRBD1 (5 bases). In DNA form, the CDR3 reads TGTGCCAGTAGACGAATCCAGGGAAATCAGCCCCAGCATTTT. Amino acids: CASRRIQGNQPQHF.